A single sample is the source of the 3 T cell receptor beta chains below, sequenced in a study of read filtering for tumor transcriptome and immune sequencing. This library used approximately 0.4 ug RNA and molecular barcoded adaptors spanning alpha/delta and beta/gamma chains. TCRdb independently ran MiXCR on the reads; one entry per CDR3 protein. The sample comprises under 40,000 distinct CDR3 sequences, around 13% of which are singletons, and roughly 18% rests with the top ten. The sample comprised a population of CD138-negative cells sorted from bone marrow. The receptors originated from a donor at least 40 years old with multiple myeloma.

This clonotype has at least ten counts. The V and J genes are TRBV29-1 and TRBJ1-5, with a tentative D call TRBD1 (6 bases). This CDR3 contains 12 residues. CDR1 SQVTM and CDR2 ANQGSEA come from the germline V gene. V gave up 6 bases and J gave up 5 bases, with 11 bases separating them. The CDR3 is CSVGHPDQPQHF. The CDR3 DNA follows: TGCAGCGTGGGACACCCCGATCAGCCCCAGCATTTT.

As for this clonotype: At one boundary the junction diverges from the germline segment, which might be a read error. The chain employs TRBV10-3 and TRBJ2-1, with D possibly matching TRBD2 (6 bases). The CDR3 contains 11 residues. Germline CDR1 ENHRY, CDR2 SYGVKD. In DNA, the CDR3 is TGTGCCATTAAACGCCGGGAGACCCTAGTCTTC. It encodes CAIKRRETLVF.

This clonotype appeared many times. This chain joins TRBV6-5 and TRBJ2-3; D perhaps matches TRBD2 (5 bases). The CDR3 runs to 14 residues. CDR1 and CDR2 from the germline V gene are MNHEY and SVGAGI. V was cut by 4 bases and J by 4 bases, with 12 bases left in between. The CDR3 is CASSFQLGSDTQYF. The CDR3 nucleotides are TGTGCCAGCAGTTTCCAACTAGGATCAGATACGCAGTATTTT.